The 15 T cell receptor beta chains below come from one sample, sequenced in a study of blood T cell repertoires in COVID-19. Produced via immunoSEQ multiplex PCR; TCRdb's table is partial and in-frame only. The sample records some 200,000 clones, 76% being singletons. Sequencing was carried out using peripheral blood. These receptors came from a woman between 50 and 59 years old with active or convalescent COVID-19.

This chain links TRBV4-3 with TRBJ2-5; TRBD2 agrees at 12 bases. Germline CDR1 is LGHNA and CDR2 is YSLEER. Trimming at V came to 5 bases and at J to 5 bases, leaving 6 bases not matched to a gene. The CDR3 is made up of 15 amino acids. The chain's CDR3 is CASSNRLAGDETQYF. CDR3 coding DNA: TGCGCCAGCAGCAACCGACTAGCGGGGGATGAGACCCAGTACTTC.

The CDR3 bases are TGTGCCAGCAGTGAACAGGGATTAGTCAAAAACATTCAGTACTTC. Encoded protein: CASSEQGLVKNIQYF. J is TRBJ2-4 and V is TRBV2, with TRBD1 as a possible D gene (5 bases). The CDR3 contains 15 residues. Germline values: CDR1 SNHLY, CDR2 FYNNEI. V lost 2 bases and J 3 bases, leaving 11 bases between the germline ends. Based on the CDR3 plus reference TRBV2 and TRBJ2-4, the full variable domain is EPEVTQTPSHQVTQMGQEVILRCVPISNHLYFYWYRQILGQKVEFLVSFYNNEISEKSEIFDDQFSVERPDGSNFTLKIRSTKLEDSAMYFCASSEQGLVKNIQYFGAGTRLSVL.

This sequence joins TRBV28 and TRBJ1-1, with D possibly being TRBD1 (6 bases). In germline, CDR1 is MDHEN, CDR2 SYDVKM. Trimming removed 6 bases at V and 4 bases at J, with 15 bases between. The CDR3 is made up of 14 amino acids. CDR3 sequence (DNA): TGTGCCAGCAGGCGCACCCAGGGGTCCACTGAAGCTTTCTTT. It yields the protein CASRRTQGSTEAFF. Based on the CDR3 plus reference TRBV28 and TRBJ1-1, the full variable domain is DVKVTQSSRYLVKRTGEKVFLECVQDMDHENMFWYRQDPGLGLRLIYFSYDVKMKEKGDIPEGYSVSREKKERFSLILESASTNQTSMYLCASRRTQGSTEAFFGQGTRLTVV.

The chain is built from TRBV2 and TRBJ1-1; D uncertain. The germline V and J ends were trimmed by 5 bases and 5 bases, with 15 bases remaining between them. The germline CDR1 and CDR2 sequences are SNHLY and FYNNEI. The CDR3 has 14 amino acids. CDR3 protein: CASSRLESGTEAFF. In nucleotides, the CDR3 is TGTGCCAGCAGTAGACTCGAAAGTGGGACTGAAGCTTTCTTT.

The chain combines TRBV27 with TRBJ2-5, with 7 bases lining up with TRBD2. Trimming took 6 bases from V and 5 from J; bases not matched to a gene: 6. The CDR3 has 13 residues. Germline CDR1 is MNHEY and CDR2 is SMNVEV (reference sequence). This CDR3 reads CASSRGVGETQYF. The CDR3, as DNA: TGTGCCAGCAGCCGGGGGGTGGGGGAGACCCAGTACTTC.

The chain links TRBV11-2 to TRBJ1-4; no clear D gene. Germline V gives CDR1 SGHAT, CDR2 FQNNGV. The CDR3 sequence is 17 residues long. Trimming took off 1 base at V and 2 bases at J, with 14 bases between the two ends. This chain's CDR3 is CASSLGLRVFTNEKLFF. The DNA for the CDR3 is TGTGCCAGCAGCTTAGGATTGAGGGTCTTCACTAATGAAAAACTGTTTTTT. Looking up the rest from reference TRBV11-2 and TRBJ1-4 gives the full variable domain: EAGVAQSPRYKIIEKRQSVAFWCNPISGHATLYWYQQILGQGPKLLIQFQNNGVVDDSQLPKDRFSAERLKGVDSTLKIQPAKLEDSAVYLCASSLGLRVFTNEKLFFGSGTQLSVL.

The chain links TRBV29-1 to TRBJ1-2; 8 nucleotides align to TRBD1. Germline V gene sequence: CDR1 SQVTM, CDR2 ANQGSEA. The V and J ends lost 0 bases and 3 bases, in that order; junction bases with no gene match: 6. CDR3 size: 15 residues. CDR3 amino acids: CSVEDPRTGHYGYTF. The CDR3 DNA reads TGCAGCGTTGAAGATCCCCGGACAGGGCACTATGGCTACACCTTC.

This chain links TRBV7-2 with TRBJ1-2; D perhaps matches TRBD1 (5 bases). V lost 2 bases, J lost 4 bases, and 20 bases lay in between. Germline assignment: CDR1 SGHTA and CDR2 FQGNSA. The CDR3 loop spans 17 amino acids. The CDR3: CASSLNRTPGSGYGYTF. The CDR3 DNA is TGTGCCAGCAGCTTAAACCGGACACCAGGGTCGGGCTATGGCTACACCTTC.

The chain employs TRBV3-1 (or the pseudogene TRBV3-2) and TRBJ2-2, with 12 nucleotides matching TRBD1. V shed 2 bases and J 4 bases; nucleotides not matched to a gene: 5. Per the germline V gene, CDR1 is LGHDT and CDR2 is YNNKEL (reference sequence). The length of the CDR3 is 17 residues. The chain's CDR3 is CASSQQGQGATTGELFF. The CDR3 DNA reads as TGTGCCAGCAGCCAACAGGGACAGGGGGCTACCACCGGGGAGCTGTTTTTT.

This chain links TRBV4-2 with TRBJ1-6; TRBD1 aligns across 7 bases. Germline CDR1 is LGHNA and CDR2 is YNFKEQ. This CDR3 spans 16 amino acids. With V trimmed by 3 bases and J by 2 bases, 4 bases remained unmatched. Here the CDR3 reads CASSQADRAYNSPLHF. CDR3 coding DNA: TGTGCCAGCAGCCAGGCAGACAGGGCCTATAATTCACCCCTCCACTTT.

Here the CDR3 DNA reads TGTGCCTGGTCCGGGACACCTCCTATAAGGTTGTTTTTT. Translating gives CAWSGTPPIRLFF. This chain uses TRBV30 with TRBJ1-4; tentative D call: TRBD1 (6 bases). This CDR3 spans 13 amino acids. CDR1 and CDR2 from the germline V gene are GTSNPN and SVGIG (reference sequence). Trimming left V 5 bases short and J 15 bases short, with 22 bases between.

This clone has a single count. This chain links TRBV2 with TRBJ1-1, with a tentative D call TRBD1 (5 bases). There are 13 residues in the CDR3. In germline, CDR1 is SNHLY, CDR2 FYNNEI. Deletions cut 10 bases from V and 10 bases from J, with 22 bases between. CDR3 sequence reads: CANPIQGNLGAFF. CDR3 nucleotide sequence: TGTGCCAACCCGATCCAGGGTAACCTCGGAGCTTTCTTT.

The CDR3 nucleotides are TGTGCCTGGACCCGGGACAGTGATTTCTATAATTCACCCCTCCACTTT. Translation gives CAWTRDSDFYNSPLHF. The J gene is TRBJ1-6, the V gene TRBV30; 7 nucleotides align to TRBD1. The V gene end was trimmed by 4 bases and the J gene end by 3 bases; junction bases not matched to a gene: 9. The CDR3 runs to 16 residues. The germline gives CDR1 GTSNPN, CDR2 SVGIG (reference sequence).

J is TRBJ2-3 and V is TRBV7-3, with D maybe TRBD1 (6 bases). The CDR3 sequence is 15 residues long. Deletions cut 1 base from V and 5 bases from J, with 13 bases between. The germline gives CDR1 SGHTA, CDR2 FQGTGA. In nucleotides, the CDR3 is TGTGCCAGCAGCTTAAATCCAGGGGTGAAAGATACGCAGTATTTT. Residues: CASSLNPGVKDTQYF. Drawing the rest from reference TRBV7-3 and TRBJ2-3, the complete variable domain is GAGVSQTPSNKVTEKGKYVELRCDPISGHTALYWYRQSLGQGPEFLIYFQGTGAADDSGLPNDRFFAVRPEGSVSTLKIQRTERGDSAVYLCASSLNPGVKDTQYFGPGTRLTVL.

V and J are TRBV21-1 and TRBJ1-1; TRBD1 is the table's D call and was not checked against the DNA. TRBV21-1 is reported as a pseudogene. CDR3 size: 12 residues. The CDR3 bases are TGTGCCAGCAGCAATCTCCAGTGTGAAGCTTTCTTT. This encodes CASSNLQCEAFF.